This entry is about one T cell receptor (beta chain). The sample comes from a study of shared clonotypes between healthy human individuals. This CDR3 spans 14 amino acids. Germline CDR1 is GTSNPN and CDR2 is SVGIG (reference sequence). V dropped 2 bases and J dropped 9 bases, with 17 bases sitting between them. The data were produced by immunoSEQ multiplex PCR, yet TCRdb's version contains in-frame clones alone and is incomplete. This table holds approximately 1.1 million clones, approximately 78% found once. The chain employs TRBV30 and TRBJ1-5, with D possibly TRBD1 on 6 matching bases. The material sequenced was memory CD4+ T cells from PBMCs. Sample subset: CD45RA-negative fraction. The sequence came from a man aged 18 to 30 in good health. Some clones in this sample may be carry-over from other donors' samples. DNA for the CDR3: TGTGCCTGGAGTCCGACAGGCCATAATGTGCCCCAGCATTTT. Translating it yields CAWSPTGHNVPQHF.